This T cell receptor (beta chain) comes out of a study of shared clonotypes between healthy human individuals. Study-wide results and caveats: The sharing of 4.5% to 6.5% of naive CD4 clonotypes was seen across a handful of donors. In contrast to clonotypes shared by all four donors, non-shared clonotypes had lower generation probabilities. Across subsets, estimated richness was generally greater for naive than for memory populations.

CDR3 length: 13 amino acids. V was pared by 4 bases and J by 6 bases, with 12 bases between. Germline CDR1 is PRHDT and CDR2 is FYEKMQ (reference sequence). Of note for this clone: Its antigen is not identified.

Over several immunoSEQ plates, each subset's genomic DNA was distributed in even portions. Libraries were prepared by immunoSEQ multiplex PCR; TCRdb keeps only in-frame clonotypes and omits some of them. This sample carries about 1 million clones, around 74% of them seen once, and the ten largest clones take less than 1.5%. The chain combines TRBV13 with TRBJ1-1; D is undetermined. Sample: memory CD4+ T cells sorted from blood. Subset specified: CD45RA-negative fraction. The receptor's source is a young man in good health. CDR3 DNA sequence: TGTGCCAGCAGCTCGGGGAGATCCCCTGAAGCTTTCTTT. Encoded protein: CASSSGRSPEAFF.